One and the same sample provided the 15 T cell receptor beta chains below, sequenced in a study of OX40 agonist ivuxolimab in advanced cancers. This table comes from immunoSEQ multiplex PCR, and its TCRdb copy is limited to in-frame clones, with some not included. The sample consists of more than 55,000 clones, around 86% of them appearing once. Here the sequenced sample was CD4+ or CD8+ T cells sorted from blood, taken in a trial of the OX40 agonist ivuxolimab. The origin of the receptors is an adult with an advanced solid tumor such as melanoma, head and neck, liver or kidney cancer.

The chain recombines TRBV4-2 with TRBJ1-6; TRBD1 aligns across 8 bases. V lost 6 bases to trimming and J lost 8 bases; unmatched junction nucleotides: 9. Germline CDR1 and CDR2: LGHNA and YNFKEQ. The CDR3 consists of 15 residues. In DNA form, the CDR3 reads TGTGCCAGCAGGCGCTCCGGACAGGGAGATTCACCCCTCCACTTT. This translates into CASRRSGQGDSPLHF.

The chain links TRBV6-1 to TRBJ1-5; D gene uncertain. V lost 3 bases, J lost 7 bases, and 16 bases lay in between. Germline V CDR1 and CDR2: MNHNS, SASEGT. CDR3 length: 15 residues. CDR3 protein: CASSERLGREQPQHF. The CDR3 bases are TGTGCCAGCAGTGAGAGGTTGGGGAGGGAACAGCCCCAGCATTTT.

The chain carries TRBV5-6 and TRBJ2-3; perhaps TRBD1 as D (6 bases). V was shortened by 3 bases and J by 2 bases, with 10 bases between the two germline ends. The CDR3 length is 14 residues. Germline CDR1 is SGHDT and CDR2 is YYEEEE. CDR3 amino acids: CASSWDTYTDTQYF. In DNA form, the CDR3 reads TGTGCCAGCAGCTGGGACACCTACACAGATACGCAGTATTTT.

The V and J genes are TRBV6-1 and TRBJ1-5; D is uncertain. Germline CDR1 MNHNS, CDR2 SASEGT. Trimming stripped 4 bases from V and 11 bases from J, with 24 bases between. CDR3 size: 16 residues. This chain's CDR3 is CASSASTGGYGEAQHF. The CDR3 bases are TGTGCCAGCAGTGCGTCAACCGGAGGATATGGAGAAGCCCAGCATTTT.

V and J are TRBV10-2 and TRBJ2-1, with 9 bases identical to TRBD2. Germline V gene sequence: CDR1 WSHSY, CDR2 SAAADI. The J segment lost 9 bases and the V segment lost 3 bases, leaving 9 bases of the junction unmatched. The CDR3 extends over 15 amino acids. CDR3 sequence reads: CASSDSGTSIGEQFF. The CDR3 nucleotides are TGCGCCAGCAGTGACTCCGGGACTAGCATAGGTGAGCAGTTCTTC.

CDR3 sequence: CASSWSGQEQFF. DNA of the CDR3: TGCGCCAGCAGTTGGAGCGGGCAGGAGCAGTTCTTC. J is TRBJ2-1 and V is TRBV5-1, with TRBD2 as a possible D gene (6 bases). V dropped 5 bases and J dropped 10 bases, with 13 bases sitting between them. Germline CDR1 SGHRS, CDR2 YFSETQ. CDR3 length: 12 residues.

The rearrangement uses TRBV6-6 and TRBJ1-3; possibly TRBD1 for D (6 bases). Trimming took 0 bases from V and 0 from J, leaving 9 bases between them. The CDR3 is made up of 16 amino acids. Germline assignment: CDR1 MNHNY and CDR2 SVGAGI (reference sequence). Here the CDR3 DNA reads TGTGCCAGCAGTTACTCGATGGACAGCTCTGGAAACACCATATATTTT. Translation gives CASSYSMDSSGNTIYF.

The CDR3 loop reads CASSLRGGDTGELFF. In DNA, the CDR3 is TGTGCCAGCAGCTTGAGAGGGGGCGACACCGGGGAGCTGTTTTTT. The chain uses TRBV5-4 and TRBJ2-2, with 7 bases aligning to TRBD1. After removal of 1 base from V and 3 bases from J, the junction contained 3 bases not matched to a gene. Per germline, CDR1 SGHNT and CDR2 YYREEE (reference sequence). CDR3 length: 15 amino acids.

This clone appeared a single time. This chain connects TRBV6-5 to TRBJ2-3; D is tentatively TRBD1 or TRBD2 (6 bases each). CDR1 and CDR2 (germline): MNHEY, SVGAGI. The ends were cut back, 5 bases at V and 3 bases at J, with 15 bases in the middle. The CDR3 is made up of 15 amino acids. The CDR3 DNA follows: TGTGCCAGCAGTCCGACCGGGGGCAGAACAGATACGCAGTATTTT. It yields the protein CASSPTGGRTDTQYF.

The rearrangement links TRBV5-5 to TRBJ1-5; D uncertain. The germline V gene has CDR1 SGHKS and CDR2 YYEKEE (reference sequence). The V gene lost 0 bases and the J gene lost 3 bases, with 7 bases spanning the gap. The length of the CDR3 is 14 residues. The CDR3 DNA sequence: TGTGCCAGCAGCTTGGGATGGCCCAATCAGCCCCAGCATTTT. Protein product: CASSLGWPNQPQHF.

V usage is TRBV5-1 and J usage is TRBJ2-1, with TRBD2 matching 13 bases. Germline CDR1 reads SGHRS; CDR2 reads YFSETQ. The J segment lost 7 bases and the V segment lost 3 bases, leaving 4 bases of the junction unmatched. This CDR3 has 15 amino acids. Here the CDR3 reads CASSYGLAGANEQFF. Here the CDR3 DNA reads TGCGCCAGCAGCTATGGACTAGCGGGAGCGAATGAGCAGTTCTTC.

This chain uses TRBV9 with TRBJ2-1; TRBD1 aligns across 7 bases. J was trimmed by 6 bases and V by 3 bases; bases with no gene match: 9. CDR3 length equals 15 residues. Germline-derived CDR1 and CDR2 are SGDLS and YYNGEE. The CDR3 sequence: CASSAGTAFSNEQFF. The CDR3 DNA follows: TGTGCCAGCAGCGCCGGGACAGCCTTTAGCAATGAGCAGTTCTTC.

The chain uses TRBV27 and TRBJ2-7, with TRBD1 matching over 7 bases. Germline V CDR1 and CDR2: MNHEY, SMNVEV (reference sequence). The CDR3 is 14 residues long. V was clipped by 5 bases and J by 5 bases; unmatched bases: 9. CDR3 residues: CASSTLTGVDEQYF. CDR3 coding DNA: TGTGCCAGCAGTACCCTCACAGGGGTCGACGAGCAGTACTTC.

The chain has TRBV28 and TRBJ1-2; D is perhaps TRBD1 (6 bases). Germline V gene sequence: CDR1 MDHEN, CDR2 SYDVKM. This CDR3 has 12 residues. V was clipped by 8 bases and J by 8 bases, with 15 bases between them. The CDR3 protein is CASRSGALGYTF. The CDR3 DNA reads as TGTGCCAGCCGTTCAGGGGCGCTGGGCTACACCTTC.

The chain joins TRBV6-7 to TRBJ2-1; TRBD2 agrees at 9 bases. TRBV6-7 is sorted into the ORF group, with uncertain function. Losses at the gene ends were 5 bases for V and 5 bases for J; bases not matched to a gene: 10. There are 16 residues in the CDR3. This chain's CDR3 is CASSPPQREEHNEQFF. As DNA, the CDR3 is TGTGCCAGCAGTCCGCCCCAGCGGGAGGAGCACAATGAGCAGTTCTTC.